This T cell receptor beta chain was sequenced for a study of CXCR3-negative and CXCR3-positive naive CD8 T cells. Study observations and caveats: Memory CD8+ T cell repertoires were far less diverse than both naive subsets. The study found that naive CXCR3-negative and CXCR3-positive cells shared TRBV-TRBJ usage, while memory cells differed.

Note on this clonotype: As yet, its antigen is unknown.

Germline V gives CDR1 SEHNR, CDR2 FQNEAQ (reference sequence). The CDR3 contains 14 residues. The sorter processed each CD8+ T cell subset in triplicate at over 250,000 cells apiece. TRB cDNA libraries were made by UMI-labeled 5' RACE. TCRdb re-called the 5' RACE reads; one entry per CDR3 protein, DNA not given. This table lists approximately 52,000 distinct CDR3 sequences. The chain combines TRBV7-9 with TRBJ2-7. This receptor was obtained from a human donor in good health. Some clones in this sample may be carry-over from other donors' samples. Sequenced sample: memory CD8+ T cells from blood. CDR3 amino acids: CASSSGTGLYEQYF.